What follows are 4 T cell receptor beta chains derived from one specimen sequenced in a study of blood T cell repertoires in COVID-19. This table comes from immunoSEQ multiplex PCR, and its TCRdb copy is limited to in-frame clones, with some not included. The data show some 48,000 clones, with 90% seen just once and over 4% held by the top ten. Sequencing was performed on peripheral blood. The source of these receptors is a man between 65 and 85 years old with acute or convalescent COVID-19.

V is TRBV19 and J is TRBJ1-5, with 8 bases that match TRBD1. The CDR3 totals 14 residues. CDR1 and CDR2 (germline): LNHDA, SQIVND (reference sequence). The trim removed 5 bases at V and 3 bases at J, leaving 3 bases unmatched. CDR3 DNA sequence: TGTGCCAGTAGTTGGGGACAGGACAATCAGCCCCAGCATTTT. It specifies CASSWGQDNQPQHF.

The J gene is TRBJ2-3, the V gene TRBV6-6; 12 positions agree with TRBD2. The CDR3 consists of 16 residues. The trim removed 5 bases at V and 2 bases at J, leaving 5 bases unmatched. The germline V gene encodes CDR1 MNHNY and CDR2 SVGAGI (reference sequence). CDR3 protein: CASSRTSGGTTDTQYF. The CDR3 nucleotides read TGTGCCAGCAGTCGAACTAGCGGGGGGACCACAGATACGCAGTATTTT.

The chain joins TRBV7-6 to TRBJ2-1, with 15 bases matching TRBD2. Germline V CDR1 and CDR2: SGHVS, FNYEAQ. The CDR3 extends over 17 amino acids. The junction had 1 base not matched to a gene; V was cut back by 4 bases and J by 0 bases. The CDR3 DNA reads as TGTGCCAGCAGCTCGGGACTAGCGGGGGGCTCCTACAATGAGCAGTTCTTC. Its translation: CASSSGLAGGSYNEQFF.

Only one count was recorded for this clone. The gene calls are TRBV27 and TRBJ2-7; D unclear. V was trimmed by 6 bases and J by 3 bases, leaving 12 bases between them. Germline CDR1 and CDR2: MNHEY and SMNVEV (reference sequence). The CDR3 is 13 residues long. Here the CDR3 DNA reads TGTGCCAGCAGACCGGGTTTAGGCTACGAGCAGTACTTC. Its translation is CASRPGLGYEQYF.